Listed below are T cell receptor beta chains from one sample, sequenced in a study of T cell changes during pregnancy in multiple sclerosis. Sequenced by immunoSEQ multiplex PCR; TCRdb stores in-frame clones only, minus some. The data hold roughly 58,000 clones, with over 85% observed a single time. Source: CD8+ T cells from peripheral blood mononuclear cells, taken before pregnancy. The receptors here all came from a female donor with multiple sclerosis, enrolled in a pregnancy study. Each CDR3 is given with its conserved first and last residue. Each record gives: V gene, CDR3 length, J gene, clone size, D gene, CDR3 protein, CDR3 DNA. A D gene is named only where the DNA matches it firmly. Expanded clones get a size class; other rows say once, few or many, or leave the size out.

TRBV6-1,12,TRBJ2-7,-,-,CASKTRSYEQYF,TGTGCCAGCAAAACGCGTTCCTACGAGCAGTACTTC
TRBV6-4,13,TRBJ2-3,few,-,CASSDRETDTQYF,TGTGCCAGCAGTGACAGGGAGACAGATACGCAGTATTTT
TRBV27,11,TRBJ2-7,-,-,CASSFSGEQYF,TGTGCCAGCAGTTTCAGTGGCGAGCAGTACTTC
TRBV14,15,TRBJ2-3,-,TRBD2,CASSLAGGNADTQYF,TGTGCCAGCAGCCTGGCGGGGGGGAACGCAGATACGCAGTATTTT
TRBV19,15,TRBJ2-7,-,-,CASSTSGGTSYEQYF,TGTGCCAGTAGTACATCTGGCGGGACTTCCTACGAGCAGTACTTC
TRBV30,16,TRBJ2-7,once,-,CAWSVLPGKVSYEQYF,TGTGCCTGGAGTGTACTCCCAGGGAAGGTTTCCTACGAGCAGTACTTC
TRBV5-4,18,TRBJ2-7,-,TRBD1,CASSLRAPGQFFIGEQYF,TGTGCCAGCAGCTTGAGAGCCCCGGGACAGTTCTTTATAGGCGAGCAGTACTTC
TRBV7-8,15,TRBJ2-7,-,-,CASSLAQDRLYEQYF,TGTGCCAGCAGCTTAGCACAGGACCGACTTTACGAGCAGTACTTC
TRBV9,19,TRBJ2-2,-,TRBD1,CASSVPSPSGTGGTGELFF,TGTGCCAGCAGCGTTCCCAGTCCATCCGGGACAGGGGGAACCGGGGAGCTGTTTTTT
TRBV9,13,TRBJ2-1,-,TRBD2,CASSVTTSYEQFF,TGTGCCAGCAGCGTAACGACTAGCTATGAGCAGTTCTTC
TRBV29-1,15,TRBJ1-4,-,-,CSVEPQHGGGEKLFF,TGCAGCGTTGAACCTCAACACGGGGGAGGTGAAAAACTGTTTTTT
TRBV27,15,TRBJ1-3,-,-,CASSPLENPGNTIYF,TGTGCCAGCAGCCCCCTGGAGAATCCTGGAAACACCATATATTTT
TRBV6-5,15,TRBJ2-5,-,TRBD1,CASSRGQGGQETQYF,TGTGCCAGCAGCCGGGGACAGGGGGGACAAGAGACCCAGTACTTC
TRBV29-1,13,TRBJ1-2,-,-,CSVEDSGLYDYTF,TGCAGCGTTGAAGATTCAGGTCTCTATGACTACACCTTC
TRBV6-1,11,TRBJ1-1,-,TRBD1,CAGTDRGLAFF,TGTGCCGGGACCGACAGGGGGCTAGCTTTCTTT
TRBV6-4,15,TRBJ2-1,-,TRBD2,CASSEGGGAYNEQFF,TGTGCCAGCAGTGAGGGTGGGGGGGCCTACAATGAGCAGTTCTTC
TRBV5-1,14,TRBJ2-7,-,-,CASRETDNPHEQYF,TGCGCCAGCAGGGAGACAGATAACCCCCACGAGCAGTACTTC
TRBV5-4,14,TRBJ2-2,-,-,CASSLWRHTGELFF,TGTGCCAGCAGCTTGTGGCGGCACACCGGGGAGCTGTTTTTT
TRBV7-3,13,TRBJ2-5,-,-,CASSPGTLGTQYF,TGTGCCAGCAGCCCCGGGACACTCGGGACCCAGTACTTC
TRBV29-1,15,TRBJ2-7,-,-,CSVEGGTNPPYEQYF,TGCAGCGTTGAAGGCGGGACGAATCCCCCCTACGAGCAGTACTTC
TRBV6-5,14,TRBJ2-7,-,-,CASSPSAYSYEQYF,TGTGCCAGCTCCCCCTCCGCCTACTCCTACGAGCAGTACTTC
TRBV9,11,TRBJ1-2,-,-,CASYGGTGYTF,TGTGCCAGTTACGGGGGAACGGGCTACACCTTC
TRBV4-1,14,TRBJ2-3,-,TRBD2,CATGPAGTTDTQYF,TGCGCCACCGGGCCAGCGGGGACCACAGATACGCAGTATTTT
TRBV10-3,15,TRBJ1-1,-,-,CAISESGGRGTEAFF,TGTGCCATCAGTGAGTCGGGAGGGCGAGGTACTGAAGCTTTCTTT
TRBV6-4,15,TRBJ2-3,-,TRBD2,CASSRGSGGPDTQYF,TGTGCCAGCAGCCGTGGTAGCGGGGGGCCAGATACGCAGTATTTT
TRBV4-1,17,TRBJ2-7,-,TRBD2,CASSQEPSGAGAYEQYF,TGCGCCAGCAGCCAAGAGCCTAGCGGGGCAGGGGCCTACGAGCAGTACTTC
TRBV10-3,12,TRBJ1-1,-,-,CAISADTTEAFF,TGTGCCATCAGTGCGGACACCACTGAAGCTTTCTTT
TRBV11-1,12,TRBJ2-7,-,-,CASSQGVYEQYF,TGTGCCAGCAGCCAAGGGGTTTACGAGCAGTACTTC
TRBV7-9,15,TRBJ2-1,-,-,CASSLFGGTYNEQFF,TGTGCCAGCAGCTTATTTGGGGGGACCTACAATGAGCAGTTCTTC
TRBV5-6,15,TRBJ2-1,-,-,CASSFDRNSYNEQFF,TGTGCCAGCAGCTTCGACAGAAACTCCTACAATGAGCAGTTCTTC
TRBV4-2,17,TRBJ2-2,once,TRBD2,CASSQGGLAGEAGELFF,TGTGCCAGCAGCCAAGGGGGACTAGCGGGGGAAGCCGGGGAGCTGTTTTTT
TRBV21-1,17,TRBJ2-3,-,-,CASSKGGSSTSADTQYF,TGTGCCAGCAGCAAAGGCGGGAGCTCAACCTCCGCGGATACGCAGTATTTT
TRBV9,15,TRBJ1-2,-,-,CASSVVTANNYGYTF,TGTGCCAGCAGCGTAGTGACAGCGAATAACTATGGCTACACCTTC